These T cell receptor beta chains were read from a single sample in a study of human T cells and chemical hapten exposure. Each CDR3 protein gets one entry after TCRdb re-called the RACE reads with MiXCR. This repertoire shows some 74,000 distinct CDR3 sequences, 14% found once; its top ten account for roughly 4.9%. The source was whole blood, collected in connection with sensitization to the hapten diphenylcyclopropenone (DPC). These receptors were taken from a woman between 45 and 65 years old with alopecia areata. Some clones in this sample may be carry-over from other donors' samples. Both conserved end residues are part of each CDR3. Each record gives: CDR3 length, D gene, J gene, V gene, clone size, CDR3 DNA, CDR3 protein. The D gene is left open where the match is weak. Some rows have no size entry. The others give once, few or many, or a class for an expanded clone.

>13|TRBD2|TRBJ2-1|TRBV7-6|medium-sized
TGTGCCAGCAGCCCCCCGGGGGGGACTGAGCAGTTCTTC
CASSPPGGTEQFF
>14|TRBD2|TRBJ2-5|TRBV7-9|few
TGTGCCAGCAGCCCGGGACTAGCGCCAGAGACCCAGTACTTC
CASSPGLAPETQYF
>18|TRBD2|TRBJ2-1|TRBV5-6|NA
TGTGCCAGCAGCCGAATTACTAGCGGTTTGAGCTCCTACAATGAGCAGTTCTTC
CASSRITSGLSSYNEQFF
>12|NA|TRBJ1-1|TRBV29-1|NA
TGCAGCGTTCTAGACAGGAACACTGAAGCTTTCTTT
CSVLDRNTEAFF
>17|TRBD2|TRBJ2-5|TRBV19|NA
TGTGCCAGTAGTATCGGACTAGCGGGAGGCGGGCAAGAGACCCAGTACTTC
CASSIGLAGGGQETQYF
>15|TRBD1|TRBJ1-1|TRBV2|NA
TGTGCCAGCAGTGACCCCGCAGGGGGGAACACTGAAGCTTTCTTT
CASSDPAGGNTEAFF
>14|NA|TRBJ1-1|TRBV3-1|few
TGTGCCAGCAGCCCCCCTTGGGGGAACACTGAAGCTTTCTTT
CASSPPWGNTEAFF
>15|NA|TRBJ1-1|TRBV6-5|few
TGTGCCAGCGCTCTGGGAGACGGGCTCGGGACTGAAGCTTTCTTT
CASALGDGLGTEAFF
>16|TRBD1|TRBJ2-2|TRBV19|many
TGTGCCAGTAGTAAAACCGGGACAGGTGCCACCGGGGAGCTGTTTTTT
CASSKTGTGATGELFF
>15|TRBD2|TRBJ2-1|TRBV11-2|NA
TGTGCCAGCAGCTTAGGCAGCGGGGCCTACAATGAGCAGTTCTTC
CASSLGSGAYNEQFF
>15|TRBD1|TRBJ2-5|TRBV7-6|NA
TGTGCCAGCAGCGTCGGGACAGGGGGAGGGGAGACCCAGTACTTC
CASSVGTGGGETQYF
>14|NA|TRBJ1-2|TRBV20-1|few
TGCAGTGCTGCTGGGGGGGACTGGGGCTATGGCTACACCTTC
CSAAGGDWGYGYTF
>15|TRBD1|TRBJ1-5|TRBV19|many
TGTGCCAGTATCGGCGGACAGGGAGGCAATCAGCCCCAGCATTTT
CASIGGQGGNQPQHF
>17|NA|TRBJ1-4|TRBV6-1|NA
TGTGCCAGCAGGGACACGAATTCGGCTCGCGGAGATGAAAAACTGTTTTTT
CASRDTNSARGDEKLFF
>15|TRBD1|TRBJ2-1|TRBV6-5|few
TGTGCCAGCAGATCGGACAGGGGCTCCTACAATGAGCAGTTCTTC
CASRSDRGSYNEQFF
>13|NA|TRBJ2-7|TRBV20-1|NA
TGCAGTGCTAGAGAGAGTGCCCGATACGAGCAGTACTTC
CSARESARYEQYF
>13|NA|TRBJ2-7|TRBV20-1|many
TGCAGTGCTAGTCACCTTAAGGTCTACGAGCAGTACTTC
CSASHLKVYEQYF
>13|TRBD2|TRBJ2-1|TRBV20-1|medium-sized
TGCAGTGCTCCCGGGACTAGTTACAATGAGCAGTTCTTC
CSAPGTSYNEQFF
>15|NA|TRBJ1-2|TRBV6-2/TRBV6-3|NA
TGTGCCAGCACCGAGCCAGGGCGCCCCGACTATGGCTACACCTTC
CASTEPGRPDYGYTF
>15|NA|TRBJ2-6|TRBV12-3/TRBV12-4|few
TGTGCCAGCAGACGGACTGAGTCTGGGGCCAACGTCCTGACTTTC
CASRRTESGANVLTF
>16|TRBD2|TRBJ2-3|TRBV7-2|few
TGTGCCAGCAGCCTCAGCGGTAGCGGGATCCGAGATACGCAGTATTTT
CASSLSGSGIRDTQYF
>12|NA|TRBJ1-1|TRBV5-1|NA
TGCGCCAGCAGTCCGCAGGGTGCGGAGACTTTCTTT
CASSPQGAETFF
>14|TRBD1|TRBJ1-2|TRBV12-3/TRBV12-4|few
TGTGCCAGCAGCAGGGGGTCGGCTAACTATGGCTACACCTTC
CASSRGSANYGYTF
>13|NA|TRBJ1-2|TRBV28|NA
TGTGCCAGCAGCCCAGGGGCAGTAGGGGGCTACACCTTC
CASSPGAVGGYTF
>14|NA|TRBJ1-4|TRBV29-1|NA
TGCAGCGTTTCAACAGATTCAACTAATGAAAAACTGTTTTTT
CSVSTDSTNEKLFF
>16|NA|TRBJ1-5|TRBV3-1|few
TGTGCCAGCAGCCTAGGACTGCCCAGTAGCAATCAGCCCCAGCATTTT
CASSLGLPSSNQPQHF
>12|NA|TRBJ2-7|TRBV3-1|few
TGTGCCAGCAGCCAAAACAGGTACGAGCAGTACTTC
CASSQNRYEQYF
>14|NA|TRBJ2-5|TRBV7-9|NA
TGTGCCAGCAGCTTAGCGCCCCAGCAAGAGACCCAGTACTTC
CASSLAPQQETQYF
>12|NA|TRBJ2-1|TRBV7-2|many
TGTGCCAGCAACCCCTCCTACAATGAGCAGTTCTTC
CASNPSYNEQFF
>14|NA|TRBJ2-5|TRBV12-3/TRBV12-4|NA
TGTGCCAGCAGTATACCCGACAGACAAGAGACCCAGTACTTC
CASSIPDRQETQYF
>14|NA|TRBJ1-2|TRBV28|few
TGTGCCAGCAGACCGTGGACTGAGAACTATGGCTACACCTTC
CASRPWTENYGYTF
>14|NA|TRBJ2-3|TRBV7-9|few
TGTGCCAGCAGCCTAGGCCTGAGCACAGATACGCAGTATTTT
CASSLGLSTDTQYF
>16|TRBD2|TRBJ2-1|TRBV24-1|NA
TGTGCCACCGAGCGACTAGCGGGGAGCTCCTACAATGAGCAGTTCTTC
CATERLAGSSYNEQFF
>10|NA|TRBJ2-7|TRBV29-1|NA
TGCAGCGTCTGGAGCCCCGGGCAGTACTTC
CSVWSPGQYF
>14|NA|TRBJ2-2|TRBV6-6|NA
TGTGCCAGCAGTTACGGAGCGGGCACCGGGGAGCTGTTTTTT
CASSYGAGTGELFF
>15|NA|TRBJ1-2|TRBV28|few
TGTGCCAGCACCGAACCGACAGTAGAATTATATGGCTACACCTTC
CASTEPTVELYGYTF
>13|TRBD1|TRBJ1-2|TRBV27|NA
TGTGCCAGCAGTTTAGGACAGGGCGTCGGCTACACCTTC
CASSLGQGVGYTF
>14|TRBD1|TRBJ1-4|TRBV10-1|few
TGCGCCAGCGGGGGACAGCCAACTAATGAAAAACTGTTTTTT
CASGGQPTNEKLFF
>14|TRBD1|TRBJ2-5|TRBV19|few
TGTGCCAGTAGCCCCTCGACAGGGAGAGAGACCCAGTACTTC
CASSPSTGRETQYF
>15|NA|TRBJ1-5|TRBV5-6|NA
TGTGCCAGCAGCTTCGGGAGGTTAAGCAATCAGCCCCAGCATTTT
CASSFGRLSNQPQHF